The 7 T cell receptor beta chains listed next were all sequenced from one sample in a study of T-cell reconstitution after alpha-beta-depleted transplantation in children. The library targeted TCRbeta and was prepared with unique molecular identifiers. TCRdb re-called the PCR reads with MiXCR, one entry per CDR3 protein. The sample shows roughly 500,000 distinct CDR3 sequences, roughly an eighth of them seen only once. Specimen: PBMCs from the stem cell graft donor, collected from the stem cell graft. These receptors all stem from a human donor who donated a stem cell graft to a child with combined immunodeficiency.

This clonotype turned up a few times. The CDR3 is CASSPPSGVRREQFF. CDR3 nucleotide sequence: TGTGCCAGCTCACCACCCTCAGGGGTGCGTAGGGAGCAGTTCTTC. This chain uses TRBV18 with TRBJ2-1; tentative D call: TRBD1 (6 bases). Trimming left V 0 bases short and J 10 bases short, with 16 bases between. Looked up from germline, CDR1 is KGHSH and CDR2 is LQKENI. The CDR3 covers 15 residues.

This clonotype was counted at least ten times. This chain uses TRBV10-3 with TRBJ2-3, with TRBD1 matching over 10 bases. The CDR3 runs to 15 residues. The J segment lost 2 bases and the V segment lost 6 bases, leaving 5 bases of the junction unmatched. In germline, CDR1 is ENHRY, CDR2 SYGVKD. The CDR3 DNA follows: TGTGCCATCAGGACCGGGACAGGGGACACAGATACGCAGTATTTT. It specifies CAIRTGTGDTDTQYF.

The genes are TRBV4-3 and TRBJ1-1; D is possibly TRBD1 (5 bases). CDR3 length: 17 amino acids. Germline V lookup: CDR1 LGHNA, CDR2 YSLEER. V lost 0 bases, J lost 2 bases, and 16 bases lay in between. The CDR3 DNA sequence: TGCGCCAGCAGCCAAGATCCTGGGGGGGTCGACAACACTGAAGCTTTCTTT. Its translation is CASSQDPGGVDNTEAFF.

A few counts support this clonotype. V usage is TRBV24-1 and J usage is TRBJ1-3; no firm D call. V gave up 5 bases and J gave up 2 bases, with 6 bases separating them. This CDR3 has 13 amino acids. Germline assignment: CDR1 KGHDR and CDR2 SFDVKD. CDR3 protein: CATSVGAGNTIYF. In DNA form, the CDR3 reads TGTGCCACCAGTGTAGGAGCTGGAAACACCATATATTTT.

In its sample, this clonotype was seen many times. CDR3 region: CATSRDGGRTEAFF. The CDR3 DNA is TGTGCCACCAGCAGAGATGGGGGACGGACTGAAGCTTTCTTT. The chain couples TRBV15 to TRBJ1-1; tentatively, D is TRBD1 (5 bases). This CDR3 has 14 amino acids. Germline loops: CDR1 LNHNV, CDR2 YYDKDF (reference sequence). With 0 bases removed from V and 5 bases from J, the gap between germline ends came to 10 bases. The entire variable domain, with the rest obtained from reference TRBV15 and TRBJ1-1, is as follows: DAMVIQNPRYQVTQFGKPVTLSCSQTLNHNVMYWYQQKSSQAPKLLFHYYDKDFNNEADTPDNFQSRRPNTSFCFLDIRSPGLGDTAMYLCATSRDGGRTEAFFGQGTRLTVV.

Ten or more counts support this clonotype. J is TRBJ1-1 and V is TRBV10-3, with TRBD1 identical over 9 bases. The CDR3 totals 15 residues. Germline V gives CDR1 ENHRY, CDR2 SYGVKD. The junction had 2 bases not matched to a gene; V was cut back by 0 bases and J by 3 bases. The CDR3 DNA reads as TGTGCCATCAGTGAGTCTAGACAGGGGGACACTGAAGCTTTCTTT. It specifies CAISESRQGDTEAFF.

This clonotype was observed many times. The CDR3 spells CASSLFLGTTNTEAFF. The CDR3 DNA follows: TGTGCCAGCAGTTTATTCTTGGGGACAACGAACACTGAAGCTTTCTTT. The chain has TRBV12-3 or TRBV12-4 and TRBJ1-1; D possibly corresponds to TRBD1 (6 bases). Trimming left V 2 bases short and J 1 base short, with 14 bases between. This CDR3 is 16 amino acids long.